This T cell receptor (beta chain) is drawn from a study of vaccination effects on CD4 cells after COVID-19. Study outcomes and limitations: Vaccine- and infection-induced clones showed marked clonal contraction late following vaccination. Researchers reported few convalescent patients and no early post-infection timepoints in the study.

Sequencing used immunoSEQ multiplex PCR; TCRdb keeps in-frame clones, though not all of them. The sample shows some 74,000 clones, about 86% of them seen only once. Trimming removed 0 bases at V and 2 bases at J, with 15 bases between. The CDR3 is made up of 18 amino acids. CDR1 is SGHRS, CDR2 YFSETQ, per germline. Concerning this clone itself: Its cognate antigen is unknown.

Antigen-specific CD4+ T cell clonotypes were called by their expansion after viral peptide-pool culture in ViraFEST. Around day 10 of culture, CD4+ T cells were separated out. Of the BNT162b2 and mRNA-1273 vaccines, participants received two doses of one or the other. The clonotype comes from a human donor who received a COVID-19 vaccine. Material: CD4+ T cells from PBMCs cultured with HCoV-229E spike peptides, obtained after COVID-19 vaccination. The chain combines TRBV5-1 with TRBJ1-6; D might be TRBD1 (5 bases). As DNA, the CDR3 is TGCGCCAGCAGCTTGGGAGTTGGTAGGGGTCCCTATAATTCACCCCTCCACTTT. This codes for CASSLGVGRGPYNSPLHF.